This section outlines one TCR beta chain sequence together with its context. Sequencing was performed with immunoSEQ multiplex PCR; in TCRdb, only in-frame clones are kept and a portion is missing. The sample yields about 120,000 clones, about 70% seen once. The data derive from a study of blood T cell repertoires in COVID-19. The CDR3 is 18 amino acids. V lost 6 bases to trimming and J lost 0 bases; unmatched junction nucleotides: 15. The V gene's germline CDR1 is SQVTM and CDR2 ANQGSEA. The sequence came from a woman aged 55 to 70 with acute or convalescent COVID-19. The rearrangement uses TRBV29-1 and TRBJ2-3; 10 bases fit TRBD1. The sample consisted of peripheral blood. The CDR3 loop reads CSVDTGQGGFPSTDTQYF. CDR3 nucleotide sequence: TGCAGCGTGGACACCGGACAGGGGGGATTCCCTAGCACAGATACGCAGTATTTT.